The 32 T cell receptor beta chains listed next were all sequenced from one sample in a study of PD-1 blockade in classical Hodgkin lymphoma. TCRdb's copy holds only in-frame clones and misses some; the assay was immunoSEQ multiplex PCR. The sample has some 58,000 clones, about 90% seen once. Indicated time point: cycle 4 day 1 (C4D1), after less than seven weeks of nivolumab. Exposure to brentuximab vedotin varied, and each patient had relapsed following autologous stem cell transplantation. This material consisted of peripheral blood mononuclear cells (PBMCs), taken before the fourth cycle of nivolumab. These TCRs come from a human donor with classical Hodgkin lymphoma.

The V call is TRBV14, the J call TRBJ2-2, with 7 bases matching TRBD1. Germline CDR1 is SGHDN and CDR2 is FVKESK. CDR3 length: 16 residues. V lost 3 bases, J lost 5 bases, and 9 bases stayed unmatched. The CDR3 DNA sequence: TGTGCCAGCAGCCAGATCGGGCCAGGGGGAACCGGGGAGCTGTTTTTT. Translating gives CASSQIGPGGTGELFF.

This clone was seen once. The chain joins TRBV9 to TRBJ1-4; unclear D gene. Trimming left V 4 bases short and J 5 bases short, with 15 bases between. The CDR3 length is 15 residues. Per germline, CDR1 SGDLS and CDR2 YYNGEE. DNA for the CDR3: TGTGCCAGCAGCCCATCACGGTCGGCCAATGAAAAACTGTTTTTT. Its protein product is CASSPSRSANEKLFF.

The V gene is TRBV5-4, the J gene TRBJ2-3, with D possibly being TRBD2 (6 bases). The CDR3 consists of 16 residues. V shed 2 bases and J shed 5 bases, with 18 bases lying between them. Germline lookup yields CDR1 SGHNT and CDR2 YYREEE (reference sequence). In DNA, the CDR3 is TGTGCCAGCAGCTTCCCTTTTAGCGGTAGTGGAGATACGCAGTATTTT. Residues: CASSFPFSGSGDTQYF.

The J gene is TRBJ1-1, the V gene TRBV29-1; 9 bases agree with TRBD1. J was trimmed by 10 bases and V by 1 base; bases with no gene match: 7. Germline CDR1 reads SQVTM; CDR2 reads ANQGSEA. The CDR3 consists of 13 residues. The CDR3 nucleotides are TGCAGCGTTGAAGGACAGGGGGTTCGTGGAGCTTTCTTT. It specifies CSVEGQGVRGAFF.

The chain joins TRBV7-8 to TRBJ2-2; D unresolved. The CDR3 is 12 amino acids. With 4 bases removed from V and 3 bases from J, the gap between germline ends came to 3 bases. CDR1 is SGHVS, CDR2 FQNEAQ, per germline. In DNA form, the CDR3 reads TGTGCCAGCAGCTCCTACACCGGGGAGCTGTTTTTT. Translation gives CASSSYTGELFF.

V usage is TRBV2 and J usage is TRBJ2-1, with a tentative D call TRBD2 (6 bases). Germline lookup yields CDR1 SNHLY and CDR2 FYNNEI. The CDR3 is made up of 15 amino acids. V gave up 5 bases and J gave up 8 bases, with 19 bases separating them. As DNA, the CDR3 is TGTGCCAGCAGTCCAAGCGGGCAGGGCGAAGATGAGCAGTTCTTC. This gives the protein CASSPSGQGEDEQFF.

This chain links TRBV6-5 with TRBJ2-2; no clear D. The CDR3 sequence is 13 residues long. Trimming removed 6 bases from V and 2 bases from J, with 7 bases in between. Germline V gene sequence: CDR1 MNHEY, CDR2 SVGAGI. The CDR3 sequence: CASRQANTGELFF. CDR3 in DNA: TGTGCCAGCAGGCAGGCTAACACCGGGGAGCTGTTTTTT.

The V gene is TRBV2, the J gene TRBJ2-7; D is unresolved. Trimming removed 4 bases from V and 2 bases from J, with 6 bases in between. CDR1 and CDR2 (germline): SNHLY, FYNNEI. This CDR3 is built from 12 residues. The CDR3 is CASSAQAYEQYF. In DNA, the CDR3 is TGTGCCAGCAGTGCCCAAGCCTACGAGCAGTACTTC.

The chain joins TRBV5-1 to TRBJ1-6; D not certain. CDR1 and CDR2 from the germline V gene are SGHRS and YFSETQ. This CDR3 spans 13 amino acids. V lost 7 bases, J lost 7 bases, and 12 bases lay in between. CDR3 amino acids: CASCPSINSPLHF. The CDR3 DNA follows: TGCGCCAGCTGCCCCTCGATCAATTCACCCCTCCACTTT.

A single count supports this clone. This sequence joins TRBV2 and TRBJ1-5; D uncertain. The CDR3 has 14 residues. Looked up from germline, CDR1 is SNHLY and CDR2 is FYNNEI. V was shortened by 0 bases and J by 9 bases, with 12 bases between the two germline ends. The CDR3 nucleotides are TGTGCCAGCAGTGAAGCGACGTCTTGGGGGCCCCAGCATTTT. It is translated as CASSEATSWGPQHF.

In regard to this clone: One end of the junction is discordant with germline, which a read error may explain. The chain carries TRBV7-7 and TRBJ2-3, with TRBD2 identical over 8 bases. The V gene's germline CDR1 is SSHAT and CDR2 FNYEAQ (reference sequence). The CDR3 is made up of 16 amino acids. CDR3 bases: TGTGCTAGCAGCTTAGCGGCGGGGGGCCGCACAGATACGCAGTATTTT. This sequence encodes CASSLAAGGRTDTQYF.

The V gene is TRBV30, the J gene TRBJ1-1; no reliable D call. V was trimmed by 0 bases and J by 0 bases, leaving 2 bases between them. The CDR3 extends over 12 amino acids. Germline V gene data show CDR1 as GTSNPN and CDR2 as SVGIG (reference sequence). The CDR3 sequence: CAWSVLNTEAFF. The CDR3 DNA sequence: TGTGCCTGGAGTGTGTTGAACACTGAAGCTTTCTTT. The variable domain in full, with the rest retrieved from reference TRBV30 and TRBJ1-1, is SQTIHQWPATLVQPVGSPLSLECTVEGTSNPNLYWYRQAAGRGLQLLFYSVGIGQISSEVPQNLSASRPQDRQFILSSKKLLLSDSGFYLCAWSVLNTEAFFGQGTRLTVV.

This rearrangement joins TRBV15 to TRBJ2-6; D ambiguous. CDR1 is LNHNV, CDR2 YYDKDF, per germline (reference sequence). With 0 bases removed from V and 3 bases from J, the gap between germline ends came to 9 bases. CDR3 length equals 16 residues. CDR3: CATSRERGGGANVLTF. The CDR3 DNA reads as TGTGCCACCAGCAGAGAACGCGGTGGTGGGGCCAACGTCCTGACTTTC.

V usage is TRBV12-5 and J usage is TRBJ2-7, with D hard to call. The germline gives CDR1 LGHNT, CDR2 FRNRAP. The CDR3 consists of 17 residues. V gave up 1 base and J gave up 5 bases, with 21 bases separating them. The CDR3 DNA reads as TGTGCTAGTGGTTTGGGGGATGTGGGCGCCGGGTTGGACGAGCAGTACTTC. Translated, it gives CASGLGDVGAGLDEQYF.

This sequence joins TRBV4-1 and TRBJ1-5; no reliable D call. The germline V gene has CDR1 MGHRA and CDR2 YSYEKL. The CDR3 has 14 residues. V gave up 4 bases and J gave up 6 bases, with 13 bases separating them. The CDR3 DNA follows: TGCGCCAGCAGCCTTCTCGTAGTAGGTCAGCCCCAGCATTTT. Amino acids: CASSLLVVGQPQHF.

This chain joins TRBV7-2 and TRBJ1-5, with unresolved D. Trimming stripped 3 bases from V and 1 base from J, with 19 bases between. The CDR3 is 18 residues long. The germline V gene encodes CDR1 SGHTA and CDR2 FQGNSA. This chain's CDR3 is CASSFTQVRTGSNQPQHF. As DNA, the CDR3 is TGTGCCAGCAGCTTTACCCAGGTCCGGACGGGGAGCAATCAGCCCCAGCATTTT.

This sequence joins TRBV5-1 and TRBJ2-1, with D uncertain. V lost 0 bases and J lost 7, with 17 bases in between. Germline V gene lookup returns CDR1 SGHRS and CDR2 YFSETQ. The CDR3 is 16 amino acids. Written as DNA, the CDR3 is TGCGCCAGCAGCTTGGTATCCGGAGTCCGCGTAAATGAGCAGTTCTTC. It encodes CASSLVSGVRVNEQFF.

The rearrangement links TRBV6-1 to TRBJ1-2; no clear D gene. Germline lookup yields CDR1 MNHNS and CDR2 SASEGT. V lost 4 bases, J lost 4 bases, and 13 bases lay in between. This CDR3 region has 14 residues. The CDR3 region has the DNA TGTGCCAGCAGTGCGGTACAGAGGAGCTATGGCTACACCTTC. This codes for CASSAVQRSYGYTF.

V and J are TRBV2 and TRBJ1-5; D remains ambiguous. Per the germline V gene, CDR1 is SNHLY and CDR2 is FYNNEI. The CDR3 has 14 residues. V lost 6 bases and J 1 base, leaving 10 bases between the germline ends. In nucleotides, the CDR3 is TGTGCCAGCAGGAAAGGCAGAAGCAATCAGCCCCAGCATTTT. Translated: CASRKGRSNQPQHF.

The chain links TRBV6-5 to TRBJ1-1; D is undetermined. The CDR3 covers 16 residues. V dropped 0 bases and J dropped 7 bases, with 18 bases sitting between them. Germline CDR1 and CDR2: MNHEY and SVGAGI. The CDR3 nucleotides are TGTGCCAGCAGTTACTCGATATCTCAGATAGACCATGAAGCTTTCTTT. This encodes CASSYSISQIDHEAFF.

The CDR3 sequence: CAWSVPDSYGYTF. CDR3 DNA: TGTGCCTGGAGTGTACCAGACTCCTATGGCTACACCTTC. The J gene is TRBJ1-2, the V gene TRBV30; D gene uncertain. Germline V CDR1 and CDR2: GTSNPN, SVGIG (reference sequence). This CDR3 contains 13 residues. Trimming shortened V by 0 bases and J by 4 bases, and 9 bases separated the two germline ends.

This clone appeared once. The gene calls are TRBV6-6 and TRBJ2-1; 10 bases match TRBD2. CDR1 MNHNY and CDR2 SVGAGI come from the germline V gene (reference sequence). V gave up 6 bases and J gave up 4 bases; unmatched junction bases: 9. The CDR3 length is 16 residues. CDR3 coding DNA: TGTGCCAGCAGGTCGCAACTAGCGGGGTTGTACAATGAGCAGTTCTTC. Its protein is CASRSQLAGLYNEQFF.

The rearrangement joins TRBV2 to TRBJ1-2, with 10 bases lining up with TRBD1. Germline CDR1 and CDR2: SNHLY and FYNNEI. CDR3 length: 12 residues. J was trimmed by 7 bases and V by 9 bases; bases with no gene match: 5. The DNA of the CDR3 is TGTGCCAGTACGGGGACAGGGGCTGGCTACACCTTC. Translation: CASTGTGAGYTF.

The chain joins TRBV7-2 to TRBJ1-1; D remains ambiguous. V was clipped by 10 bases and J by 0 bases, with 12 bases between them. The length of the CDR3 is 13 residues. In germline, CDR1 is SGHTA, CDR2 FQGNSA. The CDR3 loop is CATRETMNTEAFF. The CDR3 DNA reads TGTGCCACCCGGGAGACAATGAACACTGAAGCTTTCTTT. Based on the CDR3 plus reference TRBV7-2 and TRBJ1-1, the full variable domain is GAGVSQSPSNKVTEKGKDVELRCDPISGHTALYWYRQSLGQGLEFLIYFQGNSAPDKSGLPSDRFSAERTGGSVSTLTIQRTQQEDSAVYLCATRETMNTEAFFGQGTRLTVV.

V gene TRBV5-1 combines with J gene TRBJ1-1; D is unresolved. The V end lost 0 bases, the J end lost 0 bases, and 9 bases lay between the germline ends. CDR3 length: 15 amino acids. Germline V CDR1 and CDR2: SGHRS, YFSETQ. The CDR3 region is CASSLGGVMNTEAFF. The CDR3 DNA sequence: TGCGCCAGCAGCTTGGGTGGGGTCATGAACACTGAAGCTTTCTTT.

The gene calls are TRBV2 and TRBJ1-5; D is unclear. The CDR3 length is 14 residues. Trimming left V 4 bases short and J 1 base short, with 8 bases between. Germline lookup yields CDR1 SNHLY and CDR2 FYNNEI. CDR3 DNA: TGTGCCAGCAGTGGGGTATTGAGCAATCAGCCCCAGCATTTT. Protein sequence: CASSGVLSNQPQHF.

This clone was counted a single time. The chain carries TRBV6-1 and TRBJ2-3; tentatively, D is TRBD2 (5 bases). The germline CDR1 and CDR2 sequences are MNHNS and SASEGT. V was cut by 1 base and J by 4 bases, with 15 bases left in between. This CDR3 has 16 residues. The CDR3 DNA is TGTGCCAGCAGTGAAGTGGCGGGCTACCGGGCAGATACGCAGTATTTT. The encoded protein is CASSEVAGYRADTQYF.

The genes are TRBV19 and TRBJ2-7, with D maybe TRBD2 (5 bases). The length of the CDR3 is 15 residues. The germline gives CDR1 LNHDA, CDR2 SQIVND (reference sequence). Trimming removed 5 bases from V and 0 bases from J, with 14 bases in between. CDR3 amino acids: CASSPEGISSYEQYF. The DNA for the CDR3 is TGTGCCAGTAGTCCAGAGGGCATCAGCTCCTACGAGCAGTACTTC.

The CDR3 protein is CASSSPGQGWITEAFF. For the CDR3, the DNA is TGTGCCAGCAGCTCACCGGGACAGGGGTGGATCACTGAAGCTTTCTTT. This chain uses TRBV6-6 with TRBJ1-1; 10 bases align to TRBD1. The V gene end was trimmed by 6 bases and the J gene end by 4 bases; junction bases not matched to a gene: 11. The CDR3 length is 16 residues. Germline V gene data show CDR1 as MNHNY and CDR2 as SVGAGI (reference sequence).

There are a few counts of this clone. This chain joins TRBV14 and TRBJ2-1, with 12 bases fitting TRBD2. Germline loops: CDR1 SGHDN, CDR2 FVKESK. The CDR3 loop spans 15 amino acids. V was clipped by 6 bases and J by 6 bases; unmatched bases: 6. CDR3 protein: CASRLTSGGPNEQFF. The CDR3 region has the DNA TGTGCCAGCAGACTAACTAGCGGGGGGCCCAATGAGCAGTTCTTC.

V usage is TRBV18 and J usage is TRBJ1-2, with 7 bases fitting TRBD1. The CDR3 is 13 residues long. CDR1 KGHSH and CDR2 LQKENI come from the germline V gene. J gave up 2 bases and V 8 bases, and 5 bases lay outside the gene matches. DNA for the CDR3: TGTGCCAGCGCTCTACAGGGGAACTATGGCTACACCTTC. Residues: CASALQGNYGYTF.

The gene calls are TRBV2 and TRBJ2-7; D is unclear. CDR1 is SNHLY, CDR2 FYNNEI, per germline. There are 12 residues in the CDR3. V was clipped by 11 bases and J by 6 bases, with 17 bases between them. In DNA, the CDR3 is TGTGCCGTACTGGCCCCACCTGGCGAGCAGTACTTC. This gives the protein CAVLAPPGEQYF.